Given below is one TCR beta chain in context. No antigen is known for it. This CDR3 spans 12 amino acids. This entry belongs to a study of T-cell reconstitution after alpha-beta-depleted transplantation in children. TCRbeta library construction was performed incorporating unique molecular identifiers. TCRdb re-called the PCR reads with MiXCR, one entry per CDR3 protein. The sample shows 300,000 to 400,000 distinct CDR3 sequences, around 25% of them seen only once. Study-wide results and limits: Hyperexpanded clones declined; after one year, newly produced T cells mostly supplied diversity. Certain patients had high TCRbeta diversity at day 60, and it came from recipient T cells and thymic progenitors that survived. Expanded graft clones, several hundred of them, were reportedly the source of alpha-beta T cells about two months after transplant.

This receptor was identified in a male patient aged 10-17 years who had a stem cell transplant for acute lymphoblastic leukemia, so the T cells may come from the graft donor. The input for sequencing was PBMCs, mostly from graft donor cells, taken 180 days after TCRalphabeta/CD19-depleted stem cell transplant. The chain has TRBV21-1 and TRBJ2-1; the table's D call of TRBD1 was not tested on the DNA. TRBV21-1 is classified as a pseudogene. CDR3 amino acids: CASSSRDNEQFF. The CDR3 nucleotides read TGTGCCAGCAGCTCCCGGGACAATGAGCAGTTCTTC.